The clone carrying this T cell receptor (beta chain) turned up a few times. Germline lookup yields CDR1 WNHNN and CDR2 SYGVQD (reference sequence). The V gene lost 7 bases and the J gene lost 7 bases, with 23 bases spanning the gap. The CDR3 totals 16 residues. The sample is drawn from a study of blood T cells in healthy people across ages. Across the study: Template switching captured about one barcoded beta molecule per two T cells.

Sample-barcoded 5' priming and a J-beta primer mix drove a second PCR of about 6 to 12 cycles. Tagging of each cDNA molecule was performed by a template-switch adaptor with 12 random nucleotides. One entry per CDR3 protein, called by TCRdb with MiXCR from the 5' RACE reads. The data contain under 1 million distinct CDR3 sequences, under 45% of them singletons. The sequenced material came from blood. The chain combines TRBV10-1 with TRBJ2-1; D is uncertain. This TCR derives from a man between 60 and 70 years old in good health. The CDR3 is CASTHDPQRFLNEQFF. CDR3 nucleotide sequence: TGCGCCAGCACCCACGACCCGCAGCGATTTTTAAATGAGCAGTTCTTC.